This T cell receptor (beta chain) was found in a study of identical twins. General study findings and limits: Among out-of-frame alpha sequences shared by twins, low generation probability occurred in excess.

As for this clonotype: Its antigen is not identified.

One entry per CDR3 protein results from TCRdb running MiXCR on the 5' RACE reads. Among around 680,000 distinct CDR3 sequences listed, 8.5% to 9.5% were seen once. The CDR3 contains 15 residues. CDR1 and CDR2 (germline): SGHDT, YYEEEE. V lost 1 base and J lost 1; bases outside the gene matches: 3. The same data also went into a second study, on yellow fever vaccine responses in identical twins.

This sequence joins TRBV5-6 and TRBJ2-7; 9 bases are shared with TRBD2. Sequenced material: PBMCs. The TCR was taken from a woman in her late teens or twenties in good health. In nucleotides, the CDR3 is TGTGCCAGCAGCTTGTGGGCGGGGGGGTCCTACGAGCAGTACTTC. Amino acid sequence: CASSLWAGGSYEQYF. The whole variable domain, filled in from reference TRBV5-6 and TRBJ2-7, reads DAGVTQSPTHLIKTRGQQVTLRCSPKSGHDTVSWYQQALGQGPQFIFQYYEEEERQRGNFPDRFSGHQFPNYSSELNVNALLLGDSALYLCASSLWAGGSYEQYFGPGTRLTVT.